The subject of this entry is one T cell receptor (beta chain). What it binds is unknown. This entry belongs to a study of cytomegalovirus exposure and HLA in healthy donors. Findings and caveats of the study: Three chains linked to CMV were shown in vitro to be specific for CMV antigens. Reportedly, HLA-A and HLA-B alleles of most subjects were accurately predicted from TCR beta.

Trimming at V came to 7 bases and at J to 0 bases, leaving 3 bases not matched to a gene. This CDR3 has 14 amino acids. CDR1 and CDR2 (germline): MNHEY, SMNVEV (reference sequence). It was with 60 Vbeta and 13 Jbeta primers that the PCR ran. Clones were sequenced by immunoSEQ multiplex PCR, and TCRdb holds only the in-frame ones, with some missing. The data hold 140,000 or so clones, with just over 65% observed a single time. The donors gave bone marrow, and they were healthy. The sequence came from a woman aged 60-70 years in good health and CMV-seronegative. The sample consisted of PBMCs. The chain has TRBV27 and TRBJ2-3; 8 positions match TRBD2. In DNA form, the CDR3 reads TGTGCCAGCACCTCGGGGGGGAGCACAGATACGCAGTATTTT. This sequence encodes CASTSGGSTDTQYF.